This T cell receptor (beta chain) stems from a study of cytomegalovirus exposure and HLA in healthy donors. In the PCR, 60 Vbeta and 13 Jbeta primers were used. The table came from immunoSEQ multiplex PCR; TCRdb's copy has only in-frame clones and leaves some out. The table lists about 170,000 clones, approximately 84% of them singletons. Germline V gene lookup returns CDR1 SGHDN and CDR2 FVKESK. The V end lost 5 bases, the J end lost 0 bases, and 14 bases lay between the germline ends. CDR3 length: 16 residues. The sequence was obtained from a man aged 25-40 years in good health and CMV-seropositive. The sample taken for sequencing was PBMCs. The chain combines TRBV14 with TRBJ1-3; D possibly corresponds to TRBD1 (6 bases). This CDR3 is CASSVKTGSSGNTIYF. CDR3 DNA sequence: TGTGCCAGCAGCGTCAAGACAGGAAGCTCTGGAAACACCATATATTTT.